This T cell receptor beta chain was captured by sequencing in a study of blood T cell repertoires in COVID-19. TCRdb's copy holds only in-frame clones and misses some; the assay was immunoSEQ multiplex PCR. The sample has a few hundred thousand clones; roughly 90% are singletons. This CDR3 has 14 residues. CDR1 and CDR2 (germline): MDHEN, SYDVKM. Trimming cost V 7 bases and J 0 bases, with 9 bases left between them. This rearrangement joins TRBV28 to TRBJ2-2, with TRBD2 as a possible D gene (6 bases). The clonotype originates from a woman in her twenties or thirties with COVID-19, enrolled during active disease. The sample consisted of peripheral blood. CDR3: CASIPGANTGELFF. CDR3 DNA: TGTGCCAGCATTCCGGGAGCGAACACCGGGGAGCTGTTTTTT.